Following are 4 T cell receptor beta chains from one sample sequenced in a study of T cells in Graves' hyperthyroidism and ophthalmopathy. The CDR3 regions of TCR beta were amplified from RNA transcripts. TCR CDR3 regions were first amplified by RT-PCR with HTBI primers. TCRdb processed the multiplex PCR reads anew with MiXCR; each CDR3 protein has one entry. The table records about 840,000 distinct CDR3 sequences, 38% of them present only once. Sequencing was done on a sample of blood. These receptors came from a man younger than 35 with Graves' hyperthyroidism.

For the CDR3, the DNA is TGTGCCAGCAGCTTTTATGGGACAGGGGACCCCTACGAGCAGTACTTC. Its protein product is CASSFYGTGDPYEQYF. The chain uses TRBV12-1 and TRBJ2-7; the table's D call, TRBD1, was not checked against the DNA. TRBV12-1 is listed as a pseudogene. This CDR3 is 16 amino acids long.

This clonotype occurred many times. The chain couples TRBV15 to TRBJ2-5; 10 positions match TRBD2. CDR1 LNHNV and CDR2 YYDKDF come from the germline V gene (reference sequence). Trimming took 2 bases from V and 5 from J; bases not matched to a gene: 11. This CDR3 contains 17 residues. The CDR3 protein is CATSRSQPPGLAETQYF. CDR3 DNA: TGTGCCACCAGCAGATCCCAGCCCCCGGGACTAGCGGAGACCCAGTACTTC.

In this sample, this clonotype turned up many times. The chain has TRBV24-1 and TRBJ2-7; the D gene could be TRBD1 or TRBD2 (5 bases each). Germline V gene sequence: CDR1 KGHDR, CDR2 SFDVKD. V was clipped by 3 bases and J by 7 bases, with 18 bases between them. The CDR3 runs to 15 residues. The CDR3 region has the DNA TGTGCCACCAGTGATACCGGGACGGGGAGTGGAGAGCAGTACTTC. Its translation: CATSDTGTGSGEQYF.

The chain recombines TRBV29-1 with TRBJ2-7; TRBD2 matches at 7 bases. There are 12 residues in the CDR3. Germline V gene lookup returns CDR1 SQVTM and CDR2 ANQGSEA. With 1 base clipped from V and 7 bases from J, the junction kept 4 bases outside the gene matches. CDR3 DNA sequence: TGCAGCGTTGAAGGGATTAGCGGGGAGCAGTACTTC. This sequence encodes CSVEGISGEQYF.